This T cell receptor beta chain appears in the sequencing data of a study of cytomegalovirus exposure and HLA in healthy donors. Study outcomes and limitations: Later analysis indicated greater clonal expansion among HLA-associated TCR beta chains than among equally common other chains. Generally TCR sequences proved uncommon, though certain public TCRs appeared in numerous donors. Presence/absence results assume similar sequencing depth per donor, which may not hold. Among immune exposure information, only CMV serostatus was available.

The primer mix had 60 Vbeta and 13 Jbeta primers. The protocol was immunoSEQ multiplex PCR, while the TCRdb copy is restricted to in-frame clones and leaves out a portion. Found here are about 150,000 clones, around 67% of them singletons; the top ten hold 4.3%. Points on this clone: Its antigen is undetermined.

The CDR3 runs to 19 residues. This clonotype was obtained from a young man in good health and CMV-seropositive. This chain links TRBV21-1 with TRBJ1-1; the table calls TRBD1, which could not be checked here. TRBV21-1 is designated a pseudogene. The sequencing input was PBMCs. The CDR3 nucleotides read TGTGCCAGCAGCTCACATGCCCGGCGGACAGGCCTAATGAACACTGAAGCTTTCTTT. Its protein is CASSSHARRTGLMNTEAFF.